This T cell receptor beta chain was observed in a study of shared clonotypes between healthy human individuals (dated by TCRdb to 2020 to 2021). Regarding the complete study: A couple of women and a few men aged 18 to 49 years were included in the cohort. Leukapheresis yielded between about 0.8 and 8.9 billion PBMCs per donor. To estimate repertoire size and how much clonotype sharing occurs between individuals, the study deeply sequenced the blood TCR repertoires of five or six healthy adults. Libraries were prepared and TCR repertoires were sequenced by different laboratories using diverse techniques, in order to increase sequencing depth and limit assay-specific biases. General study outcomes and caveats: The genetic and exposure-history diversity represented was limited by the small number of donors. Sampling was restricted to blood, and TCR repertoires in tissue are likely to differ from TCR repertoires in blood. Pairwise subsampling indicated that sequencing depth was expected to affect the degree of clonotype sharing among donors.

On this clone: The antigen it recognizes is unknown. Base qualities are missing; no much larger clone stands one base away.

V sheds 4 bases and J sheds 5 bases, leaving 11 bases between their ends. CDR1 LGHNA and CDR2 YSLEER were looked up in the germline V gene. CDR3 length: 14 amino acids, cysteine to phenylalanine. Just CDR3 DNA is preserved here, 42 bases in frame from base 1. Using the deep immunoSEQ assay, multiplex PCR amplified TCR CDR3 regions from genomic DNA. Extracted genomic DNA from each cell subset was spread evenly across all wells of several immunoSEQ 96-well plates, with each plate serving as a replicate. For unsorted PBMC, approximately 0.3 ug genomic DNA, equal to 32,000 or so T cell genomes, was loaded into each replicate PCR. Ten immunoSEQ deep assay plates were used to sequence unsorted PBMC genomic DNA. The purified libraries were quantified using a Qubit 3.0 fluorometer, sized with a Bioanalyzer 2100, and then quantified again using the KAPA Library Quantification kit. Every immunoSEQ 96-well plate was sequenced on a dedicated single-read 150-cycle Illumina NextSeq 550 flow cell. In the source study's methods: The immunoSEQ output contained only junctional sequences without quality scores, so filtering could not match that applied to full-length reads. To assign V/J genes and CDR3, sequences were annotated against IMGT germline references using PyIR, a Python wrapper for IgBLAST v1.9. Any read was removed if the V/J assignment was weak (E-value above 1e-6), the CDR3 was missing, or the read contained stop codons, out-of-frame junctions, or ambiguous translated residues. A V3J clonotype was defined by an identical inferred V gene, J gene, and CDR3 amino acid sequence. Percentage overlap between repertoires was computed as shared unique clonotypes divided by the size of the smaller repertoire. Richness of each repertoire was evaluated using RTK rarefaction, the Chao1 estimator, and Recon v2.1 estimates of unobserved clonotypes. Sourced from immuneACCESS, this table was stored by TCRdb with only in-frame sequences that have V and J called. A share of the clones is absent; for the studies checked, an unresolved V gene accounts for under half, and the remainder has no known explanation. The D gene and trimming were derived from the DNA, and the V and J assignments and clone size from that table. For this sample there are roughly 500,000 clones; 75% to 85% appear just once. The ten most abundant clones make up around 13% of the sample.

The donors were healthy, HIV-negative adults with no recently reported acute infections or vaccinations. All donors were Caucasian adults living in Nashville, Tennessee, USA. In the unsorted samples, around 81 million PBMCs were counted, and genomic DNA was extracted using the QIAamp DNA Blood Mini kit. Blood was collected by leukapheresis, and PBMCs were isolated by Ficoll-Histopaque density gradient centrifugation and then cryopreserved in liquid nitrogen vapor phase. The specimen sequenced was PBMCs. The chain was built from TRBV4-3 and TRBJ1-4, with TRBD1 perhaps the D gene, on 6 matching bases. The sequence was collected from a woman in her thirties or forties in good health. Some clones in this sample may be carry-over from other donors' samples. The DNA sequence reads TGCGCCAGCAGCCTGACAGGAAAGAATGAAAAACTGTTTTTT. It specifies CASSLTGKNEKLFF.